Included here is one T cell receptor beta chain sequence, with context. The data are from a study of blood T cell repertoires in COVID-19. Cohort allocation depended upon clinical history that participants reported. Profiling relied on immunoSEQ multiplex PCR, and the TCRdb table lists in-frame clones only, not all of them. The profile shows roughly 240,000 clones, around 85% of them singletons. V lost 7 bases and J lost 4; bases outside the gene matches: 17. Looked up from germline, CDR1 is WSHSY and CDR2 is SAAADI. This CDR3 has 17 residues. The chain recombines TRBV10-2 with TRBJ1-1, with 8 bases aligning to TRBD1. The TCR originated in a woman in her forties or fifties with acute COVID-19. Sequenced material: PBMCs or T cells enriched from blood (not recorded which). CDR3 DNA sequence: TGCGCCAGCACTCCCGGACAGGGAAGGGTAGGAGGCACTGAAGCTTTCTTT. It specifies CASTPGQGRVGGTEAFF.